This T cell receptor beta chain was found in a study of T cell responses to AZD1222 COVID-19 vaccine (dated by TCRdb to about 2021). Study-wide context: AZD1222 recipients whose second dose came at about 4 weeks and those whose second dose came at about 12 weeks were combined into one group, since spike-specific TCR depth and breadth did not differ between the two schedules. A total of 233 trial participants underwent TCR sequencing, of whom 200 to 220 received two doses of AZD1222 and about 25 received two doses of the MenACWY control vaccine. Trial participants were enrolled by age into 18-55, 56-69 and 70-plus year subgroups, with around 140, 26 and 57 TCR-sequenced participants respectively.

The CDR3 regions of human TCRbeta chains were analyzed by immunosequencing. On the study's bioinformatics: Repertoire TCRs were matched against a reference library of SARS-CoV-2-specific TCRs generated with the MIRA antigen-specificity platform. Breadth meant the fraction of unique TCRs that were SARS-CoV-2-associated, whereas depth meant the fraction of total T cells that were SARS-CoV-2-associated. Using the MIRA data, each spike-specific TCR was assigned both to the spike region to which the TCR was reactive and to a CD4 or CD8 class. Log10-transformed breadth and depth values were compared by one-way ANOVA with Sidak's multiple comparisons tests. The table was pulled from immuneACCESS by TCRdb, which kept in-frame rearrangements only. Such tables lose some clones; where checked, under half of the loss comes from unresolved V genes, and the rest has no known cause. V, J and clone size are those of that table, while D and trimming were read from the DNA. The sample has more than 120,000 clones on record, about 93% of them singletons. The ten largest account for about 5% of the sample.

Inclusive of the bounding cysteine and phenylalanine, the CDR3 is 12 residues long. Left in the record is the CDR3 DNA by itself, 36 bases read in frame from the first base. From the germline V gene, CDR1 is MNHEY and CDR2 is SVGAGI. Germline trimming amounts to 6 bases on V and 10 bases on J, with 5 as the count of junction bases outside the gene matches. The study at large found these results: Because no day 14 peak-response samples were available, repertoires were characterized only after the peak T cell response. Participants were mostly white British and included more females than males, and it was suggested by the authors that clonal diversity may have been underestimated. Vaccine-associated CD4 TCRs spanned the whole spike protein, with dominant responses in regions 160-218 and 743-854. The 56-69-year group was small, and its depth increase did not reach significance, likely because of low power. A significant rise in spike-specific TCR breadth and depth was observed after two AZD1222 doses relative to day 0 and relative to MenACWY recipients. Conclusions about previously exposed vaccinees were limited because only five to seven AZD1222 recipients were SARS-CoV-2 seropositive at baseline. Reportedly, almost half of the unique spike-specific TCRs recognized epitopes lying outside the regions that are mutated in the B.1.351 and B.1.1.7 variants.

For this clone: There is no known antigen for this receptor. The record has no base qualities; no much larger clone is one base away.

This specimen's time point label, interpreted: baseline before first vaccination. Samples from vaccinated people were obtained from the UK trials COV001 and COV002, which included a single-blind randomized controlled phase 2/3 trial of AZD1222 (ChAdOx1 nCoV-19) in healthy adults. For TCRbeta chain sequencing, PBMC samples were collected from trial participants at day 0 and at day 28 after the second dose. The specimen comprised peripheral blood, sampled on day 0 of AZD1222 vaccination. The TCR originated in an adult in good health. The chain is encoded by TRBV6-5 joined to TRBJ2-1, with 8 junctional bases fitting TRBD1. The CDR3 region: CASSMDRDEQFF. The DNA reads as follows: TGTGCCAGCAGCATGGACAGGGACGAGCAGTTCTTC.